These 15 T cell receptor beta chains were sequenced from one sample in a study of metastatic and nonmetastatic thyroid tumors. TCRdb ran MiXCR on the PCR reads. The sample holds around 31,000 clones; about a fifth are singletons and the top ten take approximately 3%. Each patient went into thyroid surgery without having received any treatment. The sample comprised tumor tissue. All receptors derive from a male donor with papillary thyroid cancer or a benign thyroid nodule (not recorded which). Some clones in this sample may be carry-over from other donors' samples.

Many counts were recorded for this clone. The chain has TRBV7-9 and TRBJ2-4; D may be TRBD2 (5 bases). CDR3 size: 13 residues. Trimming took off 5 bases at V and 6 bases at J, with 11 bases between the two ends. The germline CDR1 and CDR2 sequences are SEHNR and FQNEAQ (reference sequence). CDR3 amino acids: CASSTGLTNIQYF. The CDR3 DNA reads as TGTGCCAGCAGCACGGGGTTAACAAACATTCAGTACTTC.

V and J are TRBV20-1 and TRBJ1-2, with D perhaps matching TRBD1 (5 bases). The CDR3 sequence is 15 residues long. Germline V CDR1 and CDR2: DFQATT, SNEGSKA (reference sequence). Deletions cut 3 bases from V and 0 bases from J, with 14 bases between. The CDR3 loop reads CSARGDGRTNYGYTF. In nucleotides, the CDR3 is TGCAGTGCTAGGGGGGACGGCCGAACTAACTATGGCTACACCTTC.

This clone was detected ten times or more. The chain joins TRBV29-1 to TRBJ1-3; no firm D call. The V and J ends lost 0 bases and 4 bases respectively, with 13 bases between them. CDR1 and CDR2 (germline): SQVTM, ANQGSEA. This CDR3 has 15 residues. In DNA, the CDR3 is TGCAGCGTTGAAGATCGTTCAGAGCCAGGAAACACCATATATTTT. Translating gives CSVEDRSEPGNTIYF.

This clone was observed a handful of times. Sequence at one end of the junction differs from germline and may be a read error. V and J are TRBV6-2 or TRBV6-3 and TRBJ1-2; maybe TRBD1 (5 bases). CDR3 size: 12 residues. Germline-derived CDR1 and CDR2 are MNHEY and SVGEGT. The CDR3 loop is CASSYGGYGYTF. In nucleotides, the CDR3 is TGTGCCAGTAGTTACGGGGGCTATGGCTACACCTTC.

In regard to this clone: Compared with germline, one end of the junction differs, possibly owing to a read error. This chain uses TRBV19 with TRBJ2-3; TRBD1 matches 7 bases. The CDR3 totals 17 residues. CDR1 and CDR2 from the germline V gene are LNHDA and SQIVND (reference sequence). CDR3 protein: CSSVRTGDPTSTYTQYF. In nucleotides, the CDR3 is TGTTCCAGTGTAAGAACAGGGGATCCTACGAGCACATATACGCAGTATTTT.

This clone was seen many times. The CDR3 loop reads CASSQGGVAFLETQYF. DNA for the CDR3: TGTGCCAGCAGCCAAGGGGGAGTAGCGTTTTTGGAGACCCAGTACTTC. The chain is built from TRBV3-1 and TRBJ2-5, with D perhaps matching TRBD2 (5 bases). Germline V gene sequence: CDR1 LGHDT, CDR2 YNNKEL (reference sequence). The CDR3 sequence is 16 residues long. V dropped 1 base and J dropped 5 bases, with 17 bases sitting between them.

The chain has TRBV5-1 and TRBJ2-7, with a weak D call TRBD1 (6 bases). The germline V gene encodes CDR1 SGHRS and CDR2 YFSETQ. The CDR3 has 15 residues. V lost 7 bases, J lost 2 bases, and 19 bases lay in between. In DNA, the CDR3 is TGCGCCAGCGCCCTTAGGACAGCCAATCCCTACGAGCAGTACTTC. The encoded protein is CASALRTANPYEQYF.

This clone was counted at least ten times. The rearrangement joins TRBV9 to TRBJ2-5; maybe TRBD1 (5 bases). V was shortened by 0 bases and J by 3 bases, with 9 bases between the two germline ends. The CDR3 covers 14 residues. Germline CDR1 reads SGDLS; CDR2 reads YYNGEE. Written as DNA, the CDR3 is TGTGCCAGCAGCGTAGGGGGCAGAAAAGAGACCCAGTACTTC. This translates into CASSVGGRKETQYF.

This clone has more than one count but fewer than ten. The V and J genes are TRBV6-6 and TRBJ1-3; 7 bases map to TRBD1. The CDR3 length is 15 residues. Germline V lookup: CDR1 MNHNY, CDR2 SVGAGI (reference sequence). Trimming removed 6 bases from V and 13 bases from J; junction bases left unmatched: 18. The DNA for the CDR3 is TGTGCCAGCAGCTTACAGGGGCGTTTAGGAAAGACAATATATTTT. Protein product: CASSLQGRLGKTIYF.

Points on this clone: An end of the junction differs from the germline gene, which may be a read error. This rearrangement joins TRBV9 to TRBJ2-7; 7 bases fit TRBD1. The germline CDR1 and CDR2 sequences are SGDLS and YYNGEE. The CDR3 extends over 14 amino acids. CDR3 sequence (DNA): TGTGCCATCAGCCTGGGACAGCCACCCTCCGAGCAGTGCTTC. It specifies CAISLGQPPSEQCF.

V usage is TRBV6-1 and J usage is TRBJ1-2; a possible D gene is TRBD1 (5 bases). CDR1 MNHNS and CDR2 SASEGT come from the germline V gene. The CDR3 has 16 amino acids. The V gene lost 11 bases and the J gene lost 4 bases, with 26 bases spanning the gap. CDR3 nucleotide sequence: TGTGCCGTGTCAGGAAGCGGGGGGTGGAGCGGCTATGGCTACACCTTC. Translation: CAVSGSGGWSGYGYTF.

Many counts were recorded for this clone. The V gene is TRBV3-1, the J gene TRBJ1-3; no clear D. The CDR3 is made up of 15 amino acids. Germline V gene data show CDR1 as LGHDT and CDR2 as YNNKEL (reference sequence). The V end lost 4 bases, the J end lost 0 bases, and 10 bases lay between the germline ends. The CDR3 is CASSPPGSSGNTIYF. CDR3 coding DNA: TGTGCCAGCAGCCCCCCGGGGAGCTCTGGAAACACCATATATTTT.

This rearrangement joins TRBV5-1 to TRBJ1-1; D may be TRBD1 (6 bases). Between the trimmed V and J ends, which lost 3 bases and 2 bases, there was a span of 14 bases. The CDR3 is 15 amino acids. Germline V gene lookup returns CDR1 SGHRS and CDR2 YFSETQ. The CDR3 sequence: CASSYVGTPNTEAFF. In DNA, the CDR3 is TGCGCCAGCAGCTACGTGGGGACACCCAACACTGAAGCTTTCTTT.

There are many counts of this clone. The chain has TRBV28 and TRBJ2-1, with 12 bases fitting TRBD1. Trimming at V came to 6 bases and at J to 9 bases, leaving 12 bases not matched to a gene. Germline V gives CDR1 MDHEN, CDR2 SYDVKM. This CDR3 is built from 16 residues. This chain's CDR3 is CASSEPGQGASREQFF. The CDR3 DNA reads TGTGCCAGCAGCGAACCGGGACAGGGGGCTTCGCGTGAGCAGTTCTTC.

This clone has only one observation. One end of the junction is discordant with germline, which a read error may explain. The chain couples TRBV5-5 to TRBJ2-1, with TRBD2 as a possible D gene (6 bases). CDR1 and CDR2 (germline): SGHKS, YYEKEE (reference sequence). The CDR3 spans 14 residues. Here the CDR3 reads CASSRGGNNNEQFF. The DNA of the CDR3 is TGTGCCAGCAGCCGCGGAGGGAACAACAATGAGCAGTTCTTT.